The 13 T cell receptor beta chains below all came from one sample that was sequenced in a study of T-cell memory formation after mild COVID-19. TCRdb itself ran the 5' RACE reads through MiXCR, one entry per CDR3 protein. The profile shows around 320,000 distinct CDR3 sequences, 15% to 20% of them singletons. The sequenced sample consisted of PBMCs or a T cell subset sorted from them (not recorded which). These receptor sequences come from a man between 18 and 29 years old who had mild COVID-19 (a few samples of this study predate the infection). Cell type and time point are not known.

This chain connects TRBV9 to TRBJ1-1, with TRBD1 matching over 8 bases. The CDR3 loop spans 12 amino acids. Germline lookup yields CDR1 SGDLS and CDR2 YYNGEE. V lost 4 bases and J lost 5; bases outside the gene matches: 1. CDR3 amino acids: CASSRQGTEAFF. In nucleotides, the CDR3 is TGTGCCAGCAGCCGACAGGGGACTGAAGCTTTCTTT.

This CDR3 reads CASSYVKQGYTDTQYF. CDR3 nucleotides: TGTGCCAGCAGTTACGTCAAGCAGGGGTACACAGATACGCAGTATTTT. The chain employs TRBV6-2 or TRBV6-3 and TRBJ2-3, with D perhaps TRBD1 (6 bases). In germline, CDR1 is MNHEY, CDR2 SVGEGT. This CDR3 has 16 residues. Trimming removed 2 bases at V and 2 bases at J, with 14 bases between.

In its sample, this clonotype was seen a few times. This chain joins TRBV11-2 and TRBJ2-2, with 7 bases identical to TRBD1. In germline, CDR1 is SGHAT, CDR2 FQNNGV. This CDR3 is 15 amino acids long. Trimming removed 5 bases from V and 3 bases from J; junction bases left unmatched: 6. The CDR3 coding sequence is TGTGCCAGCAGCATAACGACAGGGTACACCGGGGAGCTGTTTTTT. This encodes CASSITTGYTGELFF.

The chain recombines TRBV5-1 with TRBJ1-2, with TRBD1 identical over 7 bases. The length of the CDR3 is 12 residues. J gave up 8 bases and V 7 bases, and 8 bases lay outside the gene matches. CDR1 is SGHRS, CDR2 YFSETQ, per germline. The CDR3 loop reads CASAQGTRGYTF. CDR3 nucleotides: TGCGCCAGCGCACAGGGGACTCGGGGCTACACCTTC.

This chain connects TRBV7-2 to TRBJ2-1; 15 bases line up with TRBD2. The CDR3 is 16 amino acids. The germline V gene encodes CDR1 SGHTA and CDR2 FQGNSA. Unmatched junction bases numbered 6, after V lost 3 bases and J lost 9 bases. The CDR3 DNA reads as TGTGCCAGCAGCTTTGGGGCGGGACTAGCGGGGGGTGAGCAGTTCTTC. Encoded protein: CASSFGAGLAGGEQFF.

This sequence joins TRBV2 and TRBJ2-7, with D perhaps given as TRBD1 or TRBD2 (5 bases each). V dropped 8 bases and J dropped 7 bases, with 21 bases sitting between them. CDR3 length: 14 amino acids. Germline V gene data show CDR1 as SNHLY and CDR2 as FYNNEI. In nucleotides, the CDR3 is TGTGCCAGCGGCGCGACTGGGACCCAGGGAGAGCAGTACTTC. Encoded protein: CASGATGTQGEQYF.

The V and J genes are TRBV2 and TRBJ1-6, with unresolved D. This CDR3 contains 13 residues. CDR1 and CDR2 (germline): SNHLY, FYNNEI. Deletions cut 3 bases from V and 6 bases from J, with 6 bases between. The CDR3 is CASSDYVNSPLHF. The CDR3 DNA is TGTGCCAGCAGTGACTATGTTAATTCACCCCTCCACTTT.

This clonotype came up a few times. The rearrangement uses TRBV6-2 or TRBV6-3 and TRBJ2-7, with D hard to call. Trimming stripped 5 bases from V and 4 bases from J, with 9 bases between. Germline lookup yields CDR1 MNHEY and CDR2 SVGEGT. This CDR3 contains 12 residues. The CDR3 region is CASSPRDYEQYF. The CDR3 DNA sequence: TGTGCCAGCAGTCCAAGAGATTACGAGCAGTACTTC.

The DNA for the CDR3 is TGTGCCAGCAGCCCACGGGGACAGGGGAACACTGAAGCTTTCTTT. Its translation: CASSPRGQGNTEAFF. The V gene is TRBV13, the J gene TRBJ1-1, with TRBD1 identical over 9 bases. Germline assignment: CDR1 PRHDT and CDR2 FYEKMQ (reference sequence). The CDR3 spans 15 residues. V lost 5 bases, J lost 1 base, and 5 bases stayed unmatched.

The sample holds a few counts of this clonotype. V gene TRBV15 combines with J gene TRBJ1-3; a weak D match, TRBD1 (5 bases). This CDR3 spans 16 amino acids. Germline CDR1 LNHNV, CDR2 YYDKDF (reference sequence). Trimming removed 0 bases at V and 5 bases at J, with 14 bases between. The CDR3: CATSRDQGRERNTIYF. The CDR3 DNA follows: TGTGCCACCAGCAGAGATCAAGGCAGGGAAAGAAACACCATATATTTT.

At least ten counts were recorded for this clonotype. CDR3 nucleotide sequence: TGTGCCAGCAGCCCGGAGGTTACCTACGAGCAGTACGTC. Translation gives CASSPEVTYEQYV. This sequence joins TRBV7-9 and TRBJ2-7; TRBD2 is a possible D gene (5 bases). This CDR3 comprises 13 residues. V lost 5 bases and J 2 bases, leaving 10 bases between the germline ends. The germline gives CDR1 SEHNR, CDR2 FQNEAQ (reference sequence).

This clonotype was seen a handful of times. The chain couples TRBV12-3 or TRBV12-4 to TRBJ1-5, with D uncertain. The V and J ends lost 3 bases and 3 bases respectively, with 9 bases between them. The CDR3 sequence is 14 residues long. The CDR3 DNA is TGTGCCAGCAGTTTCGGAACAGCCAATCAGCCCCAGCATTTT. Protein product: CASSFGTANQPQHF.

This CDR3 reads CASSPPSGYGYTF. The DNA of the CDR3 is TGTGCCAGCTCACCACCGTCAGGGTATGGCTACACCTTC. This chain uses TRBV18 with TRBJ1-2; D perhaps matches TRBD1 (5 bases). V lost 0 bases, J lost 5 bases, and 7 bases lay in between. Germline values: CDR1 KGHSH, CDR2 LQKENI. This CDR3 has 13 amino acids.